What follows is one T cell receptor beta chain and its context. What it recognizes is unknown. TCRdb itself ran the RT-PCR reads through MiXCR, one entry per CDR3 protein. The sample gives more than 700,000 distinct CDR3 sequences, about 20% of which show up once; roughly 10% is in the top ten. This sample was included in a study of response to subunit inactivated influenza vaccine. Study results and limitations: The authors suggested that few new T cells are recruited per seasonal influenza vaccination.

The V and J ends lost 3 bases and 1 base respectively, with 11 bases between them. CDR1 MDHEN and CDR2 SYDVKM come from the germline V gene. This CDR3 spans 15 amino acids. This sequence joins TRBV28 and TRBJ2-3; D is undetermined. Specimen: PBMCs from blood, collected roughly 5 days after vaccination. This clonotype was sampled from a man aged 50-59 years who received an inactivated influenza vaccine. CDR3 protein: CASSFLWDRTDTQYF. The CDR3 DNA sequence: TGTGCCAGCAGTTTTCTTTGGGATCGCACAGATACGCAGTATTTT.